These 26 T cell receptor beta chains originate from one sample sequenced in a study of blood T cell repertoires in COVID-19. Method: immunoSEQ multiplex PCR; TCRdb's copy keeps in-frame clones and lacks some. The data hold about 210,000 clones, with roughly four fifths observed a single time. Sequenced sample: peripheral blood. Source of these receptors: a woman in her forties with acute or convalescent COVID-19.

V gene TRBV12-3 or TRBV12-4 combines with J gene TRBJ1-4; D uncertain. The V and J ends lost 3 bases and 5 bases respectively, with 7 bases between them. CDR3 length: 13 residues. Here the CDR3 reads CASSLLENEKLFF. DNA for the CDR3: TGTGCCAGCAGTTTGTTGGAGAATGAAAAACTGTTTTTT.

CDR3 nucleotides: TGTGCCAGCAGCCAAGAGCGGCACTCCTACGAGCAGTACTTC. Protein product: CASSQERHSYEQYF. The chain is built from TRBV14 and TRBJ2-7, with D hard to call. The CDR3 loop spans 14 amino acids. Trimming cost V 0 bases and J 0 bases, with 6 bases left between them. Germline V lookup: CDR1 SGHDN, CDR2 FVKESK.

The CDR3 reads CASSLQGRTDTQYF. CDR3 nucleotide sequence: TGTGCCAGCAGCTTACAGGGTCGGACAGATACGCAGTATTTT. The rearrangement uses TRBV11-2 and TRBJ2-3; D might be TRBD1 (5 bases). V lost 2 bases, J lost 3 bases, and 9 bases lay in between. Germline loops: CDR1 SGHAT, CDR2 FQNNGV. CDR3 length: 14 residues. Full variable domain (outside the CDR3, taken from reference TRBV11-2 and TRBJ2-3): EAGVAQSPRYKIIEKRQSVAFWCNPISGHATLYWYQQILGQGPKLLIQFQNNGVVDDSQLPKDRFSAERLKGVDSTLKIQPAKLEDSAVYLCASSLQGRTDTQYFGPGTRLTVL.

The V call is TRBV6-2 or TRBV6-3, the J call TRBJ2-1; D may be TRBD2 (5 bases). The CDR3 is 13 amino acids. Germline V gene data show CDR1 as MNHEY and CDR2 as SVGEGT. V lost 5 bases and J 8 bases, leaving 13 bases between the germline ends. CDR3 sequence reads: CASSLGVGDEQFF. The CDR3 DNA sequence: TGTGCCAGCAGTCTCGGGGTGGGCGATGAGCAGTTCTTC.

The chain carries TRBV6-2 or TRBV6-3 and TRBJ2-3, with 9 bases identical to TRBD2. V trimming: 5 bases; J trimming: 6 bases; junction bases outside the gene matches: 15. Germline V gene lookup returns CDR1 MNHEY and CDR2 SVGEGT. The CDR3 loop spans 17 amino acids. The CDR3 region has the DNA TGTGCCAGCAGTAACTTTGGGGCGGGGGGGCCGTCCGATACGCAGTATTTT. It specifies CASSNFGAGGPSDTQYF.

The chain combines TRBV30 with TRBJ1-3; D gene ambiguous. Germline V gene data show CDR1 as GTSNPN and CDR2 as SVGIG (reference sequence). CDR3 size: 11 residues. With 4 bases removed from V and 2 bases from J, the gap between germline ends came to 3 bases. The CDR3 sequence is CAWIAGNTIYF. The DNA of the CDR3 is TGTGCCTGGATAGCTGGAAACACCATATATTTT. The whole variable domain, filled in from reference TRBV30 and TRBJ1-3, reads SQTIHQWPATLVQPVGSPLSLECTVEGTSNPNLYWYRQAAGRGLQLLFYSVGIGQISSEVPQNLSASRPQDRQFILSSKKLLLSDSGFYLCAWIAGNTIYFGEGSWLTVV.

V is TRBV27 and J is TRBJ1-1; D gene ambiguous. The V and J ends lost 4 bases and 4 bases respectively, with 13 bases between them. CDR1 is MNHEY, CDR2 SMNVEV, per germline (reference sequence). This CDR3 has 14 residues. In DNA form, the CDR3 reads TGTGCCAGCAGTTGGGCGGGCCTGGGCACTGAAGCTTTCTTT. Translated: CASSWAGLGTEAFF.

The genes are TRBV4-1 and TRBJ2-7, with TRBD2 matching 9 bases. Germline assignment: CDR1 MGHRA and CDR2 YSYEKL. The CDR3 spans 16 residues. Trimming cost V 1 base and J 2 bases; bases outside gene matches: 6. CDR3 DNA sequence: TGCGCCAGCAGCCAAGTTTGGGCTAGCGGGGCCTACGAGCAGTACTTC. Translated, it gives CASSQVWASGAYEQYF.

This rearrangement joins TRBV5-1 to TRBJ2-7, with D perhaps matching TRBD1 (6 bases). This CDR3 comprises 14 residues. Trimming left V 3 bases short and J 1 base short, with 11 bases between. Per germline, CDR1 SGHRS and CDR2 YFSETQ. CDR3 residues: CASSSQGPSYEQYF. CDR3 DNA sequence: TGCGCCAGCAGCTCTCAGGGGCCGTCCTACGAGCAGTACTTC.

The chain recombines TRBV10-2 with TRBJ2-1, with 8 bases identical to TRBD1. V shed 8 bases, J shed 4 bases, and the junction held 10 bases outside the gene matches. The length of the CDR3 is 15 residues. Germline CDR1 and CDR2: WSHSY and SAAADI. The CDR3 here is CASGSRDRTYNEQFF. Written as DNA, the CDR3 is TGCGCCAGCGGGAGCCGGGACAGGACATACAATGAGCAGTTCTTC.

This clone was detected only a few times. V is TRBV18 and J is TRBJ2-7; 8 bases agree with TRBD2. CDR3 size: 19 residues. J lost 6 bases, V lost 0 bases, and 19 bases had no gene match. Germline values: CDR1 KGHSH, CDR2 LQKENI. DNA of the CDR3: TGTGCCAGCTCACCACCGTTTACTAGCGGAGGCGCCAGCAGGGGCGAGCAGTACTTC. Its translation: CASSPPFTSGGASRGEQYF.

This clone was observed once. The chain couples TRBV6-5 to TRBJ2-5; perhaps TRBD2 as D (5 bases). The germline V and J ends were trimmed by 8 bases and 1 base, with 17 bases remaining between them. The V gene's germline CDR1 is MNHEY and CDR2 SVGAGI. There are 15 residues in the CDR3. CDR3 sequence: CASPLEERVQETQYF. The CDR3 nucleotides are TGTGCCAGCCCCCTAGAGGAGAGGGTCCAAGAGACCCAGTACTTC.

This clone was seen once. This sequence joins TRBV30 and TRBJ1-5; D gene ambiguous. Germline assignment: CDR1 GTSNPN and CDR2 SVGIG (reference sequence). V gave up 0 bases and J gave up 5 bases, with 20 bases separating them. CDR3 length equals 17 residues. Here the CDR3 reads CAWSVRGRGGYDQPQHF. The CDR3 nucleotides read TGTGCCTGGAGTGTAAGAGGGCGAGGAGGCTACGATCAGCCCCAGCATTTT.

J is TRBJ1-2 and V is TRBV7-3, with 7 bases lining up with TRBD1. V lost 5 bases and J lost 6; bases outside the gene matches: 12. CDR3 length: 15 residues. Germline V gene lookup returns CDR1 SGHTA and CDR2 FQGTGA. CDR3 residues: CASSPTSTGIHGYTF. DNA for the CDR3: TGTGCCAGCAGCCCTACCTCGACAGGGATCCATGGCTACACCTTC.

The chain has TRBV6-6 and TRBJ1-2, with unresolved D. CDR3 size: 15 residues. The germline V gene encodes CDR1 MNHNY and CDR2 SVGAGI (reference sequence). The V end was cut by 0 bases, the J end by 6 bases, with 14 bases between. The CDR3 loop reads CASSYSVVTSDGYTF. The CDR3 DNA follows: TGTGCCAGCAGTTACTCCGTAGTCACCTCGGATGGCTACACCTTC.

CDR3 in DNA: TGTGCCAGCAGTCAACAGGGGGCGACATACAATGAGCAGTTCTTC. As protein: CASSQQGATYNEQFF. The chain uses TRBV2 and TRBJ2-1, with 9 bases lining up with TRBD1. The trim removed 5 bases at V and 4 bases at J, leaving 6 bases unmatched. The CDR3 is made up of 15 amino acids. Germline-derived CDR1 and CDR2 are SNHLY and FYNNEI.

The chain links TRBV30 to TRBJ1-2, with D uncertain. CDR1 is GTSNPN, CDR2 SVGIG, per germline (reference sequence). Trimming took 5 bases from V and 7 from J, leaving 8 bases between them. This CDR3 region has 10 residues. In DNA, the CDR3 is TGTGCCTGGGGCCCGGGTGGCTACACCTTC. As protein: CAWGPGGYTF.

Only a few counts were recorded for this clone. This chain connects TRBV5-1 to TRBJ1-1; D is unclear. The germline CDR1 and CDR2 sequences are SGHRS and YFSETQ. V was shortened by 1 base and J by 3 bases, with 4 bases between the two germline ends. The CDR3 sequence is 12 residues long. CDR3 DNA sequence: TGCGCCAGCAGCTTGCGGGACACTGAAGCTTTCTTT. Protein: CASSLRDTEAFF.

Comments on this clone: Other DNA variants within this sample encode the same CDR3. CDR3 nucleotides: TGTGCCAGCAGTCCCGGGACTAGCGGCACAGATACGCAGTATTTT. Residues: CASSPGTSGTDTQYF. This chain joins TRBV6-5 and TRBJ2-3; 10 positions match TRBD2. Germline trimming cut 5 bases from V and 1 base from J; bases unmatched to any gene: 3. The germline gives CDR1 MNHEY, CDR2 SVGAGI. The CDR3 spans 15 residues.

V gene TRBV5-4 combines with J gene TRBJ1-1; D possibly corresponds to TRBD1 (5 bases). Germline loops: CDR1 SGHNT, CDR2 YYREEE (reference sequence). This CDR3 has 15 residues. Between the trimmed V and J ends, which lost 6 bases and 1 base, there was a span of 16 bases. CDR3 DNA sequence: TGTGCCAGCACCCAGGGCGGGGCCTCGAACACTGAAGCTTTCTTT. It yields the protein CASTQGGASNTEAFF.

The chain couples TRBV9 to TRBJ2-3, with TRBD2 matching 12 bases. In germline, CDR1 is SGDLS, CDR2 YYNGEE. Losses at the gene ends were 1 base for V and 10 bases for J; bases not matched to a gene: 7. The CDR3 contains 15 residues. The CDR3 nucleotides read TGTGCCAGCAGCGTAACTGCTAGCGGGGGGGCCCCGCAGTATTTT. This sequence encodes CASSVTASGGAPQYF. The whole variable domain, filled in from reference TRBV9 and TRBJ2-3, reads DSGVTQTPKHLITATGQRVTLRCSPRSGDLSVYWYQQSLDQGLQFLIQYYNGEERAKGNILERFSAQQFPDLHSELNLSSLELGDSALYFCASSVTASGGAPQYFGPGTRLTVL.

CDR3 sequence: CASSYRRRGNYGYTF. The CDR3 coding sequence is TGTGCCAGCAGTTACCGCCGCCGGGGGAACTATGGCTACACCTTC. This chain links TRBV6-2 or TRBV6-3 with TRBJ1-2, with D maybe TRBD1 (5 bases). This CDR3 contains 15 residues. CDR1 and CDR2 from the germline V gene are MNHEY and SVGEGT. V lost 2 bases and J 2 bases, leaving 12 bases between the germline ends.

The chain combines TRBV9 with TRBJ1-4, with 8 positions matching TRBD1. The CDR3 is 14 residues long. The trim removed 4 bases at V and 8 bases at J, leaving 7 bases unmatched. CDR1 is SGDLS and CDR2 is YYNGEE in the germline V gene. CDR3 sequence: CASSSGTGSEKLFF. The CDR3, as DNA: TGTGCCAGCAGCTCAGGGACAGGAAGCGAAAAACTGTTTTTT.

The genes are TRBV6-4 and TRBJ1-1, with D perhaps matching TRBD1 (5 bases). Germline V gene data show CDR1 as MRHNA and CDR2 as SNTAGT. This CDR3 is 14 amino acids long. The ends were cut back, 4 bases at V and 5 bases at J, with 14 bases in the middle. CDR3: CASSALGLGTEAFF. The CDR3, as DNA: TGTGCCAGCAGTGCCTTGGGACTAGGGACTGAAGCTTTCTTT.

The chain joins TRBV24-1 to TRBJ1-4; tentative D call: TRBD1 (5 bases). CDR3 size: 16 residues. The V gene lost 4 bases and the J gene lost 7 bases, with 18 bases spanning the gap. Germline CDR1 and CDR2: KGHDR and SFDVKD. In DNA form, the CDR3 reads TGTGCCACCAGTGACATCTCGTTGGGGCGCCCTGAAAAACTGTTTTTT. Encoded protein: CATSDISLGRPEKLFF.

This clone was seen more than once but under ten times. The chain couples TRBV5-1 to TRBJ1-1; possibly TRBD1 for D (6 bases). The CDR3 contains 18 residues. The germline V gene encodes CDR1 SGHRS and CDR2 YFSETQ. Trimming took off 5 bases at V and 7 bases at J, with 30 bases between the two ends. The CDR3 sequence is CASRLTTQGTMVGDEAFF. The CDR3 nucleotides are TGCGCCAGCAGGCTCACCACCCAGGGGACTATGGTTGGTGATGAAGCTTTCTTT.